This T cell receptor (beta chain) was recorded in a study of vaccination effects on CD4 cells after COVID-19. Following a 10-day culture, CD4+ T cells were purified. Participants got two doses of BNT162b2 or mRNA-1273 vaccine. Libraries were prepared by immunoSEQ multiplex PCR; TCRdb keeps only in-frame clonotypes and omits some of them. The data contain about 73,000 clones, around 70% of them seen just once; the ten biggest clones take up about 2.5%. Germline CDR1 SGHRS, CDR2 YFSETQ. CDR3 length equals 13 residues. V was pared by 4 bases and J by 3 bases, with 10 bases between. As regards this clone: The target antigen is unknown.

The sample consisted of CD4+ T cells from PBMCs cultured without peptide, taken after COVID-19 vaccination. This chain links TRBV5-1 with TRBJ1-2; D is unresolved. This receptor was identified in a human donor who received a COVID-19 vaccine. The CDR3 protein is CASSRSLDYGYTF. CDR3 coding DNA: TGCGCCAGCAGCAGGAGCCTGGACTATGGCTACACCTTC.